The 25 T cell receptor beta chains below all came from one sample that was sequenced in a study of response to subunit inactivated influenza vaccine (dated by TCRdb to the late 2010s). Library prep was done by RT-PCR. The instrument was an Illumina HiSeq 2500. TCRdb cleaned the public reads at Q25 with fastp, built clones with MiXCR and kept in-frame beta chains. Here each entry gathers all rows of one CDR3 protein and keeps the most common genes and DNA. The sample includes 150,000 to 200,000 distinct CDR3 sequences, with less than 15% observed a single time. Roughly 29% of the sample rests with the top ten. These data are also associated with another study on T cells expressing NK-cell markers. As that second study puts it: 5'RACE template switching, by which a universal primer site and unique molecular identifiers were added, was used to make TCR beta cDNA libraries.

Sample: CD8+ T cells sorted from PBMCs, taken 11 to 12 days after vaccination. Every receptor here comes from a man aged 50-59 years who received an inactivated influenza vaccine. Donor details come from another sample of the same person, matched by shared clones.

This clonotype was observed many times. The V gene is TRBV9, the J gene TRBJ1-2; D uncertain. This CDR3 has 15 residues. Per germline, CDR1 SGDLS and CDR2 YYNGEE. V dropped 0 bases and J dropped 5 bases, with 14 bases sitting between them. CDR3 bases: TGTGCCAGCAGCGTAGATACGGAAAGGCGATATGGCTACACCTTC. Protein sequence: CASSVDTERRYGYTF.

The CDR3 sequence: CASSSIGVAVPTDTQYF. CDR3 nucleotides: TGTGCCAGCAGTTCTATCGGCGTAGCGGTCCCCACAGATACGCAGTATTTT. The V and J genes are TRBV28 and TRBJ2-3, with a weak D call TRBD2 (6 bases). V dropped 4 bases and J dropped 2 bases, with 19 bases sitting between them. The germline CDR1 and CDR2 sequences are MDHEN and SYDVKM. The CDR3 length is 17 residues.

This clonotype was picked up a small number of times. The V and J genes are TRBV6-2 or TRBV6-3 and TRBJ2-1; perhaps TRBD2 as D (5 bases). Trimming took off 8 bases at V and 7 bases at J, with 15 bases between the two ends. Looked up from germline, CDR1 is MNHEY and CDR2 is SVGEGT. This CDR3 comprises 13 residues. Written as DNA, the CDR3 is TGTGCCAGCGCGTGGGTGCCGGGAAATGAGCAGTTCTTC. As protein: CASAWVPGNEQFF.

The J gene is TRBJ1-1, the V gene TRBV4-1; TRBD1 might be the D (5 bases). The V gene lost 11 bases and the J gene lost 2 bases, with 21 bases spanning the gap. CDR1 is MGHRA and CDR2 is YSYEKL in the germline V gene. CDR3 size: 15 residues. The CDR3 loop reads CAVGTTGSLNTEAFF. The DNA for the CDR3 is TGCGCCGTAGGGACCACCGGCTCTCTTAACACTGAAGCTTTCTTT.

The V and J genes are TRBV21-1 and TRBJ2-3; the table calls TRBD1, which could not be checked here. TRBV21-1 corresponds to a pseudogene. This CDR3 has 16 amino acids. The CDR3 DNA sequence: TGTGCCAGCAGGGACCGAGGGGGGGCACACAGAGGTACGCAGTATTTT. This gives the protein CASRDRGGAHRGTQYF.

This clonotype was detected only a few times. This chain uses TRBV25-1 with TRBJ2-7, with D perhaps being TRBD1 or TRBD2 (5 bases each). Germline V gene lookup returns CDR1 MGHDK and CDR2 SYGVNS. Trimming left V 8 bases short and J 2 bases short, with 10 bases between. The CDR3 extends over 12 amino acids. The CDR3 protein is CASGDGTYEQYF. For the CDR3, the DNA is TGTGCCAGCGGGGACGGAACCTACGAGCAGTACTTC.

CDR3 residues: CSASKTSGGTTSREQYF. The CDR3 DNA follows: TGCAGTGCTTCTAAAACCTCGGGGGGGACTACAAGCCGCGAGCAGTACTTC. The chain links TRBV20-1 to TRBJ2-7; 8 nucleotides agree with TRBD2. Looked up from germline, CDR1 is DFQATT and CDR2 is SNEGSKA (reference sequence). Unmatched junction bases numbered 21, after V lost 5 bases and J lost 6 bases. There are 17 residues in the CDR3.

The J gene is TRBJ2-5, the V gene TRBV12-3 or TRBV12-4; weak D call: TRBD2 (5 bases). The CDR3 consists of 16 residues. Trimming removed 1 base at V and 2 bases at J, with 14 bases between. The CDR3 DNA sequence: TGTGCCAGCAGTTTAGGTCCTAGCTCCTTACAAGAGACCCAGTACTTC. It encodes CASSLGPSSLQETQYF.

The sample holds a few counts of this clonotype. The CDR3 spells CATSFASGELFF. The CDR3, as DNA: TGTGCCACCAGTTTTGCGTCCGGGGAGCTGTTTTTT. The genes are TRBV24-1 and TRBJ2-2; D remains unclear. There are 12 residues in the CDR3. Deletions cut 6 bases from V and 6 bases from J, with 7 bases between. Germline CDR1 is KGHDR and CDR2 is SFDVKD.

This clonotype was counted a few times. This chain uses TRBV29-1 with TRBJ2-7; no clear D. Germline-derived CDR1 and CDR2 are SQVTM and ANQGSEA. The CDR3 sequence is 13 residues long. V was cut by 3 bases and J by 2 bases, with 11 bases left in between. The CDR3 sequence is CSVEVTTTYEQYF. The CDR3 bases are TGCAGCGTTGAGGTGACAACCACCTACGAGCAGTACTTC.

There are a few counts of this clonotype. The chain links TRBV7-9 to TRBJ2-3; D may be TRBD2 (6 bases). There are 15 residues in the CDR3. CDR1 SEHNR and CDR2 FQNEAQ come from the germline V gene (reference sequence). Trimming removed 6 bases at V and 2 bases at J, with 15 bases between. The CDR3 is CASRTGVSYTDTQYF. The CDR3 DNA reads TGTGCCAGCAGAACGGGGGTATCATACACAGATACGCAGTATTTT. The full variable domain, its missing parts supplied by reference TRBV7-9 and TRBJ2-3, is DTGVSQNPRHKITKRGQNVTFRCDPISEHNRLYWYRQTLGQGPEFLTYFQNEAQLEKSRLLSDRFSAERPKGSFSTLEIQRTEQGDSAMYLCASRTGVSYTDTQYFGPGTRLTVL.

CDR3 nucleotides: TGTGCCAGCAGTTCTTTAGGGGAGTCCTACGAGCAGTACTTC. Translating it yields CASSSLGESYEQYF. The chain carries TRBV28 and TRBJ2-7, with D perhaps given as TRBD1 or TRBD2 (5 bases each). This CDR3 is 14 amino acids long. Trimming took off 4 bases at V and 1 base at J, with 11 bases between the two ends. CDR1 is MDHEN and CDR2 is SYDVKM in the germline V gene.

This clonotype was counted many times. This rearrangement joins TRBV5-1 to TRBJ2-2, with D perhaps TRBD2 (5 bases). The CDR3 is made up of 14 amino acids. The V and J ends lost 4 bases and 2 bases respectively, with 9 bases between them. Germline lookup yields CDR1 SGHRS and CDR2 YFSETQ. The CDR3 DNA sequence: TGCGCCAGCAGCGACGGGGATAACACCGGGGAGCTGTTTTTT. It translates to CASSDGDNTGELFF.

The V gene is TRBV19, the J gene TRBJ2-7; no reliable D call. V was clipped by 1 base and J by 3 bases, with 13 bases between them. From germline, CDR1 is LNHDA and CDR2 SQIVND (reference sequence). The CDR3 covers 15 residues. CDR3 amino acids: CASSIVPGDLYEQYF. The CDR3 coding sequence is TGTGCCAGTAGTATAGTCCCAGGAGACCTCTACGAGCAGTACTTC.

Many counts were recorded for this clonotype. The genes are TRBV4-1 and TRBJ1-2; a weak D match, TRBD1 (6 bases). The V end was cut by 1 base, the J end by 7 bases, with 13 bases between. The CDR3 covers 14 residues. Germline V gives CDR1 MGHRA, CDR2 YSYEKL. CDR3 in DNA: TGCGCCAGCAGCCAAGTAGGGGTGGGGGCTGGCTACACCTTC. It encodes CASSQVGVGAGYTF.

This clonotype was seen a single time. A much larger clonotype is one base distant, so this may be a read error. The chain uses TRBV7-8 and TRBJ2-2; possible D gene TRBD2, 5 bases. The CDR3 sequence is 13 residues long. The germline gives CDR1 SGHVS, CDR2 FQNEAQ. CDR3 in DNA: TGTGGCAGCAGCTTAGAGGGCACCGGGGAGCTGTTTTTT. Amino acid sequence: CGSSLEGTGELFF. The whole variable domain, filled in from reference TRBV7-8 and TRBJ2-2, reads GAGVSQSPRYKVAKRGQDVALRCDPISGHVSLFWYQQALGQGPEFLTYFQNEAQLDKSGLPSDRFFAERPEGSVSTLKIQRTQQEDSAVYLCGSSLEGTGELFFGEGSRLTVL.

The rearrangement uses TRBV28 and TRBJ2-7; D remains unclear. Deletions cut 3 bases from V and 6 bases from J, with 12 bases between. Germline V gives CDR1 MDHEN, CDR2 SYDVKM. This CDR3 spans 13 amino acids. CDR3 nucleotides: TGTGCCAGCAGTTTGGGCAGGCCGTCCGAGCAGTACTTC. This codes for CASSLGRPSEQYF.

The chain uses TRBV5-1 and TRBJ2-6, with 7 bases fitting TRBD1. Trimming cost V 3 bases and J 0 bases; bases outside gene matches: 3. The CDR3 has 16 residues. Germline V CDR1 and CDR2: SGHRS, YFSETQ. The CDR3 sequence: CASSWDRGSGANVLTF. CDR3 nucleotides: TGCGCCAGCAGCTGGGACAGAGGCTCTGGGGCCAACGTCCTGACTTTC. The entire variable domain, with the rest obtained from reference TRBV5-1 and TRBJ2-6, is as follows: KAGVTQTPRYLIKTRGQQVTLSCSPISGHRSVSWYQQTPGQGLQFLFEYFSETQRNKGNFPGRFSGRQFSNSRSEMNVSTLELGDSALYLCASSWDRGSGANVLTFGAGSRLTVL.

The chain links TRBV7-6 to TRBJ2-1; 16 bases map to TRBD2. Germline V gene sequence: CDR1 SGHVS, CDR2 FNYEAQ. CDR3 length equals 16 residues. Trimming took 4 bases from V and 10 from J; bases not matched to a gene: 7. The CDR3: CASSSGTSGGAFEQFF. The CDR3 DNA reads TGTGCCAGCAGCTCCGGGACTAGCGGGGGGGCCTTCGAGCAGTTCTTC.

The gene calls are TRBV9 and TRBJ2-1; the D call may be TRBD1 or TRBD2 (5 bases each). The CDR3 has 14 amino acids. Germline V lookup: CDR1 SGDLS, CDR2 YYNGEE. V lost 1 base and J 8 bases, leaving 13 bases between the germline ends. CDR3 nucleotides: TGTGCCAGCAGCGTACACGGGACCCACGATGAGCAGTTCTTC. Translation: CASSVHGTHDEQFF.

This chain links TRBV6-1 with TRBJ1-6; 7 bases map to TRBD1. V was pared by 0 bases and J by 9 bases, with 5 bases of the junction left unmatched. The CDR3 extends over 15 amino acids. Germline V gene lookup returns CDR1 MNHNS and CDR2 SASEGT. The CDR3 loop is CASSEASQGGSPLHF. The CDR3 coding sequence is TGTGCCAGCAGTGAAGCAAGCCAGGGGGGTTCACCCCTCCACTTT.

The table lists this clonotype with a few counts. The chain joins TRBV10-3 to TRBJ2-7; no reliable D call. Trimming stripped 3 bases from V and 7 bases from J, with 10 bases between. Germline V gene lookup returns CDR1 ENHRY and CDR2 SYGVKD. The CDR3 is 12 amino acids. The CDR3: CAISDGGREQYF. Written as DNA, the CDR3 is TGTGCCATCAGTGATGGTGGGCGGGAGCAGTACTTC.

This clonotype was observed at least ten times. The V and J genes are TRBV7-8 and TRBJ2-7; 7 bases agree with TRBD1. CDR3 size: 14 residues. J lost 3 bases, V lost 1 base, and 3 bases had no gene match. Germline CDR1 and CDR2: SGHVS and FQNEAQ. The CDR3 DNA sequence: TGTGCCAGCAGCTTAGGGGGACAGTTCTACGAGCAGTACTTC. This gives the protein CASSLGGQFYEQYF.

A word on this clonotype: This may be a read error, as it is one base from a much larger clone. The rearrangement uses TRBV12-3 or TRBV12-4 and TRBJ1-4; D unclear. V gave up 5 bases and J gave up 8 bases, with 15 bases separating them. The CDR3 loop spans 14 amino acids. Here the CDR3 reads CASSAGIGQEKLFF. CDR3 nucleotides: TGTGCCAGCAGTGCCGGGATAGGGCAAGAAAAACTGTTTTTT.

This clonotype turned up a few times. The V and J genes are TRBV5-1 and TRBJ2-7; D is perhaps TRBD1 (5 bases). Deletions cut 4 bases from V and 4 bases from J, with 15 bases between. CDR3 length: 14 residues. The germline V gene encodes CDR1 SGHRS and CDR2 YFSETQ. CDR3 bases: TGCGCCAGCAGCGCAGGGATTCTAACTTACGAGCAGTACTTC. This encodes CASSAGILTYEQYF.